This TCR beta chain comes out of a study of a mutant IDH1 vaccine in newly diagnosed glioma. The assay was immunoSEQ multiplex PCR, and TCRdb's table has in-frame clones only and misses some. The table includes about 100,000 clones, just under 80% detected once. The germline gives CDR1 SGHRS, CDR2 YFSETQ. This CDR3 region has 14 residues. Deletions cut 4 bases from V and 4 bases from J, with 15 bases between. The time point is: baseline, week 1 (first vaccination visit). Treatment: pre-vaccination baseline after standard-of-care therapy. This sample comprised PBMCs, obtained from a glioma patient treated with radiotherapy, temozolomide or both. The chain recombines TRBV5-1 with TRBJ2-7, with a weak D call TRBD2 (6 bases). This sequence was found in a man aged 35-49 years with glioma. The CDR3 DNA follows: TGCGCCAGCAGCAATGCCGGTGGGACTTACGAGCAGTACTTC. Translating gives CASSNAGGTYEQYF.